Sequencing of this T cell receptor beta chain was carried out in a study of siplizumab effects on memory and regulatory T cells. The study, taken as a whole, reports: There appeared to be greater diversity in naive T cells than in memory cells, and naive T cells seemed major contributors to the alloresponse.

About 10^5 TCR templates per sample were sequenced. TCRdb keeps only in-frame clones here, not all; method: immunoSEQ multiplex PCR. The data hold more than 95,000 clones, with over 90% observed a single time. The CDR3 covers 14 residues. Germline CDR1 SEHNR, CDR2 FQNEAQ (reference sequence). Germline trimming cut 5 bases from V and 7 bases from J; bases unmatched to any gene: 5. With regard to this clone: As yet, its antigen is unknown.

The receptor's source is a human donor in good health. Sequencing used Tregs sorted from blood. The gene calls are TRBV7-9 and TRBJ1-4, with 9 bases fitting TRBD1. The CDR3 DNA reads TGTGCCAGCAGCCTGACAGGGGGTAGTGAAAAACTGTTTTTT. It specifies CASSLTGGSEKLFF.